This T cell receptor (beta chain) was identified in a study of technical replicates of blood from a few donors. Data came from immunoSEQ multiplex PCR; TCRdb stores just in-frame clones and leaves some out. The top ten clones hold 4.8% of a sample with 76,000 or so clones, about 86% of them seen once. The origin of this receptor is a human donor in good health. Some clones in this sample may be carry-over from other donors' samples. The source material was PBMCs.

CDR3 residues: CASSQDLAGGQSGELFF. CDR3 in DNA: TGCGCCAGCAGCCAGGACCTAGCGGGAGGGCAGAGCGGGGAGCTGTTTTTT. The genes are TRBV4-3 and TRBJ2-2; 12 bases align to TRBD2. The CDR3 contains 17 residues. Germline CDR1 LGHNA, CDR2 YSLEER. Trimming at V came to 3 bases and at J to 7 bases, leaving 9 bases not matched to a gene.